The source of this TCR beta chain is a study of blood T cell repertoires in COVID-19. Whole-study context: Sources were T cells, B-cell-depleted T cells, or PBMCs; the material itself was cDNA or gDNA.

The CDR3 is 17 amino acids. The germline V gene encodes CDR1 MRHNA and CDR2 SNTAGT. With V trimmed by 2 bases and J by 0 bases, 9 bases remained unmatched. Patients in Seattle were enrolled during active infection, then followed longitudinally. Profiling relied on immunoSEQ multiplex PCR, and the TCRdb table lists in-frame clones only, not all of them. Of about 130,000 clones in the sample, about 85% were seen once. The V call is TRBV6-4, the J call TRBJ1-1; 7 positions match TRBD1. The receptor's source is a woman aged 80 or over with COVID-19, enrolled during active disease. Sequenced material: peripheral blood. CDR3 nucleotides: TGTGCCAGCAGTGACAGGGACAGTCCCCCCATGAACACTGAAGCTTTCTTT. Its translation is CASSDRDSPPMNTEAFF.